These 9 T cell receptor beta chains originate from one sample sequenced in a study of OX40 agonist ivuxolimab in advanced cancers. The method was immunoSEQ multiplex PCR; TCRdb's version includes in-frame clones alone and lacks a portion of them. The sample contains approximately 60,000 clones, roughly 90% of which appear only once. This specimen consisted of CD4+ or CD8+ T cells sorted from blood, obtained in a trial of the OX40 agonist ivuxolimab. The receptors shown here come from an adult with an advanced solid tumor such as melanoma, head and neck, liver or kidney cancer.

The rearrangement uses TRBV6-5 and TRBJ2-1; perhaps TRBD1 as D (5 bases). The V and J ends lost 6 bases and 10 bases respectively, with 16 bases between them. The germline CDR1 and CDR2 sequences are MNHEY and SVGAGI. The CDR3 has 13 amino acids. As DNA, the CDR3 is TGTGCCAGCAGGGCAGGGTTTGAGTGGGAGCAGTTCTTC. Its translation: CASRAGFEWEQFF.

DNA for the CDR3: TGTGCCAGCAGTGAAGCCTTGGGGGGGCTTTTAGCATTTAAGAAAAACATTCAGTACTTC. It encodes CASSEALGGLLAFKKNIQYF. The V and J genes are TRBV6-1 and TRBJ2-4, with D maybe TRBD2 (7 bases). Germline CDR1 MNHNS, CDR2 SASEGT. This CDR3 contains 20 residues. The V end lost 0 bases, the J end lost 4 bases, and 25 bases lay between the germline ends.

The chain uses TRBV11-2 and TRBJ2-5, with D uncertain. The germline CDR1 and CDR2 sequences are SGHAT and FQNNGV. CDR3 length: 13 amino acids. V gave up 1 base and J gave up 5 bases, with 8 bases separating them. CDR3: CASSLAASETQYF. DNA for the CDR3: TGTGCCAGCAGCTTAGCTGCCTCGGAGACCCAGTACTTC.

The V call is TRBV28, the J call TRBJ1-1; D remains unclear. With 6 bases removed from V and 9 bases from J, the gap between germline ends came to 14 bases. Per germline, CDR1 MDHEN and CDR2 SYDVKM. There are 12 residues in the CDR3. The DNA of the CDR3 is TGTGCCAGCAGCAACAGCCCGGCGAAAGCTTTCTTT. This encodes CASSNSPAKAFF.

This clone showed up just once. This rearrangement joins TRBV9 to TRBJ1-3; D unresolved. Trimming cost V 0 bases and J 0 bases, with 4 bases left between them. There are 14 residues in the CDR3. CDR1 is SGDLS and CDR2 is YYNGEE in the germline V gene. The CDR3 region is CASSVANSGNTIYF. The CDR3 region has the DNA TGTGCCAGCAGCGTAGCCAACTCTGGAAACACCATATATTTT. Complete variable domain (other parts from reference TRBV9 and TRBJ1-3): DSGVTQTPKHLITATGQRVTLRCSPRSGDLSVYWYQQSLDQGLQFLIQYYNGEERAKGNILERFSAQQFPDLHSELNLSSLELGDSALYFCASSVANSGNTIYFGEGSWLTVV.

This clone was found once. The gene calls are TRBV5-1 and TRBJ2-1, with 10 bases that match TRBD2. Per the germline V gene, CDR1 is SGHRS and CDR2 is YFSETQ. The CDR3 runs to 18 residues. The J segment lost 4 bases and the V segment lost 0 bases, leaving 10 bases of the junction unmatched. CDR3 residues: CASSLGTSGGGGYNEQFF. The CDR3 DNA is TGCGCCAGCAGCTTGGGGACTAGCGGAGGTGGCGGTTACAATGAGCAGTTCTTC.

V is TRBV5-6 and J is TRBJ2-5; 15 bases line up with TRBD2. Germline V gene data show CDR1 as SGHDT and CDR2 as YYEEEE. The length of the CDR3 is 18 residues. With V trimmed by 4 bases and J by 5 bases, 12 bases remained unmatched. Here the CDR3 reads CASSLRTSGRAAGETQYF. The CDR3 DNA reads TGTGCCAGCAGCCTCAGGACTAGCGGGAGGGCCGCAGGGGAGACCCAGTACTTC.

The chain recombines TRBV5-4 with TRBJ1-2, with unresolved D. Germline-derived CDR1 and CDR2 are SGHNT and YYREEE (reference sequence). This CDR3 spans 13 amino acids. V was shortened by 5 bases and J by 4 bases, with 12 bases between the two germline ends. This CDR3 is CASSSGGLYGYTF. Written as DNA, the CDR3 is TGTGCCAGCAGTTCAGGAGGACTCTATGGCTACACCTTC.

There are a few counts of this clone. This sequence joins TRBV18 and TRBJ2-6, with no clear D. This CDR3 comprises 13 residues. Trimming removed 6 bases from V and 0 bases from J, with 3 bases in between. Germline values: CDR1 KGHSH, CDR2 LQKENI. The CDR3 coding sequence is TGTGCCAGCTCGGCCTCTGGGGCCAACGTCCTGACTTTC. It encodes CASSASGANVLTF.